These 18 T cell receptor beta chains were sequenced from one sample in a study of T cell responses to AZD1222 COVID-19 vaccine. TCRdb's copy holds only in-frame clones and misses some; the assay was immunoSEQ multiplex PCR. The repertoire holds about 140,000 clones, approximately 90% seen once, with under 2.5% in the top ten. The source was peripheral blood, collected on day 0 of AZD1222 vaccination. The origin of the receptors is an adult in good health.

This chain connects TRBV28 to TRBJ1-5; possible D gene TRBD1, 5 bases. The CDR3 is made up of 15 amino acids. Trimming pared 5 bases from V and 2 bases from J, leaving 13 bases between. The V gene's germline CDR1 is MDHEN and CDR2 SYDVKM. The CDR3 bases are TGTGCCAGCAGTCCGGCAGGGAGACGCAATCAGCCCCAGCATTTT. Translated, it gives CASSPAGRRNQPQHF.

This clone was detected only a few times. The chain joins TRBV19 to TRBJ1-1; weak D call: TRBD1 (5 bases). V lost 5 bases, J lost 6 bases, and 13 bases lay in between. The CDR3 extends over 13 amino acids. Germline V gene sequence: CDR1 LNHDA, CDR2 SQIVND (reference sequence). The CDR3 DNA follows: TGTGCCAGTAGTGGGGGGGTTTTCCCTGAAGCTTTCTTT. Translating it yields CASSGGVFPEAFF.

The gene calls are TRBV12-3 or TRBV12-4 and TRBJ1-1; D is undetermined. The V gene lost 7 bases and the J gene lost 5 bases, with 11 bases spanning the gap. This CDR3 has 12 residues. The CDR3 DNA reads as TGTGCCAGCAACCTGGGGAGGACTGAAGCTTTCTTT. Protein product: CASNLGRTEAFF.

This clone was recorded only once. The chain combines TRBV5-4 with TRBJ1-3; D call uncertain. CDR1 is SGHNT, CDR2 YYREEE, per germline (reference sequence). The CDR3 has 13 residues. Trimming left V 7 bases short and J 0 bases short, with 8 bases between. This CDR3 is CASEHSSGNTIYF. For the CDR3, the DNA is TGTGCCAGCGAACACAGCTCTGGAAACACCATATATTTT.

The V and J genes are TRBV5-5 and TRBJ1-4, with a tentative D call TRBD1 (5 bases). Germline values: CDR1 SGHKS, CDR2 YYEKEE (reference sequence). Trimming cost V 0 bases and J 0 bases, with 12 bases left between them. This CDR3 is built from 17 residues. Here the CDR3 reads CASSLEGTVTTNEKLFF. In nucleotides, the CDR3 is TGTGCCAGCAGCTTGGAGGGGACGGTAACAACTAATGAAAAACTGTTTTTT.

The rearrangement joins TRBV12-3 or TRBV12-4 to TRBJ1-5; D might be TRBD1 (5 bases). Deletions cut 5 bases from V and 5 bases from J, with 10 bases between. The CDR3 totals 13 residues. CDR3: CASSLTEDQPQHF. In nucleotides, the CDR3 is TGTGCCAGCAGTCTGACAGAGGATCAGCCCCAGCATTTT.

The V and J genes are TRBV27 and TRBJ2-1, with TRBD1 matching 7 bases. This CDR3 region has 15 residues. V trimming: 2 bases; J trimming: 0 bases; junction bases outside the gene matches: 1. The germline V gene encodes CDR1 MNHEY and CDR2 SMNVEV (reference sequence). The CDR3 nucleotides read TGTGCCAGCAGTTTACGGGACAGCTCCTACAATGAGCAGTTCTTC. Its protein product is CASSLRDSSYNEQFF.

The chain is built from TRBV5-4 and TRBJ1-5; a weak D match, TRBD1 (6 bases). The CDR3 extends over 15 amino acids. The V and J ends lost 2 bases and 7 bases respectively, with 16 bases between them. CDR1 SGHNT and CDR2 YYREEE come from the germline V gene (reference sequence). In nucleotides, the CDR3 is TGTGCCAGCAGCTTCACAGGGTTGAACGAGCAGCCCCAGCATTTT. This codes for CASSFTGLNEQPQHF.

V and J are TRBV9 and TRBJ2-2; the D gene is possibly TRBD1 (6 bases). The CDR3 runs to 15 residues. Germline V gene data show CDR1 as SGDLS and CDR2 as YYNGEE. V lost 3 bases, J lost 6 bases, and 15 bases lay in between. The CDR3 region is CASSAGQLSAGELFF. CDR3 in DNA: TGTGCCAGCAGCGCCGGACAGCTCAGTGCCGGGGAGCTGTTTTTT.

CDR3 sequence (DNA): TGTGCCAGCAGCCCTCAGCGGCCTTCCTACGAGCAGTACTTC. This translates into CASSPQRPSYEQYF. V usage is TRBV11-3 and J usage is TRBJ2-7, with D perhaps matching TRBD2 (5 bases). Germline CDR1 SGHNT, CDR2 YENEEA. CDR3 size: 14 residues. V lost 5 bases, J lost 1 base, and 12 bases lay in between. Drawing the rest from reference TRBV11-3 and TRBJ2-7, the complete variable domain is EAGVVQSPRYKIIEKKQPVAFWCNPISGHNTLYWYLQNLGQGPELLIRYENEEAVDDSQLPKDRFSAERLKGVDSTLKIQPAELGDSAVYLCASSPQRPSYEQYFGPGTRLTVT.

The CDR3 sequence: CASSSIRGGNQPQHF. CDR3 nucleotide sequence: TGTGCCAGCAGCTCAATACGGGGAGGCAATCAGCCCCAGCATTTT. The chain has TRBV5-5 and TRBJ1-5; D gene uncertain. The germline CDR1 and CDR2 sequences are SGHKS and YYEKEE (reference sequence). The CDR3 totals 15 residues. With 3 bases removed from V and 2 bases from J, the gap between germline ends came to 12 bases.

This chain joins TRBV5-1 and TRBJ2-4, with 7 bases matching TRBD2. The germline CDR1 and CDR2 sequences are SGHRS and YFSETQ. CDR3 length: 15 amino acids. V lost 4 bases, J lost 9 bases, and 13 bases stayed unmatched. The CDR3 is CASSLDRARGTIQYF. The CDR3 DNA reads as TGCGCCAGCAGCCTCGACCGGGCGCGGGGGACCATTCAGTACTTC.

The chain employs TRBV27 and TRBJ1-6; D ambiguous. The CDR3 has 14 amino acids. Germline CDR1 reads MNHEY; CDR2 reads SMNVEV (reference sequence). V shed 3 bases and J shed 6 bases, with 9 bases lying between them. In DNA form, the CDR3 reads TGTGCCAGCAGTTTTTCACGGATTAATTCACCCCTCCACTTT. It encodes CASSFSRINSPLHF.

The V gene is TRBV6-5, the J gene TRBJ1-1; D may be TRBD1 (5 bases). Trimming took 4 bases from V and 1 from J, leaving 10 bases between them. The CDR3 runs 14 residues. Germline V gene sequence: CDR1 MNHEY, CDR2 SVGAGI. The CDR3 is CASSFRQPNTEAFF. The CDR3 nucleotides are TGTGCCAGCAGTTTTAGACAGCCGAACACTGAAGCTTTCTTT.

The chain recombines TRBV6-2 or TRBV6-3 with TRBJ1-5, with 8 bases fitting TRBD1. Trimming took 2 bases from V and 6 from J; bases not matched to a gene: 6. The CDR3 contains 15 residues. Germline V gene sequence: CDR1 MNHEY, CDR2 SVGEGT. The CDR3 nucleotides read TGTGCCAGCAGTTACCAGGACAGGGAGAGTCAGCCCCAGCATTTT. The encoded protein is CASSYQDRESQPQHF.

This clone was counted between two and nine times. The chain combines TRBV15 with TRBJ2-1, with a weak D call TRBD2 (6 bases). The V gene lost 3 bases and the J gene lost 4 bases, with 28 bases spanning the gap. This CDR3 has 20 amino acids. Per germline, CDR1 LNHNV and CDR2 YYDKDF (reference sequence). The CDR3 bases are TGTGCCACCAGCAGCACGCGACTAGAAAGACTATATCGCTCGTACAATGAGCAGTTCTTC. As protein: CATSSTRLERLYRSYNEQFF.

The rearrangement joins TRBV5-1 to TRBJ2-5; the match to TRBD1 covers 7 bases. After removal of 1 base from V and 2 bases from J, the junction contained 8 bases not matched to a gene. The CDR3 totals 16 residues. In germline, CDR1 is SGHRS, CDR2 YFSETQ. Written as DNA, the CDR3 is TGCGCCAGCAGCTTGTTTCTGGCAGGGGGACAAGAGACCCAGTACTTC. It codes for CASSLFLAGGQETQYF.

This chain links TRBV7-2 with TRBJ1-1; D remains ambiguous. The CDR3 consists of 14 residues. V lost 4 bases, J lost 0 bases, and 9 bases lay in between. Germline V gene data show CDR1 as SGHTA and CDR2 as FQGNSA. The CDR3 bases are TGTGCCAGCAGCTCCCGGACCATGAACACTGAAGCTTTCTTT. As protein: CASSSRTMNTEAFF.